Listed here are 8 T cell receptor beta chains from one sample, sequenced in a study of T cell responses to AZD1222 COVID-19 vaccine. Profiled with immunoSEQ multiplex PCR; TCRdb holds only in-frame clones, not every one. The sample shows about 180,000 clones, about nine tenths of them seen only once. This sample comprised peripheral blood, obtained 28 days after the second AZD1222 dose. The origin of the receptors is an adult who received the AZD1222 COVID-19 vaccine.

This chain links TRBV27 with TRBJ1-1, with a tentative D call TRBD1 (6 bases). V was trimmed by 6 bases and J by 0 bases, leaving 11 bases between them. The germline V gene has CDR1 MNHEY and CDR2 SMNVEV (reference sequence). CDR3 length equals 14 residues. CDR3: CASSYRAMNTEAFF. CDR3 in DNA: TGTGCCAGCAGCTACAGGGCAATGAACACTGAAGCTTTCTTT.

V is TRBV15 and J is TRBJ1-1; tentatively, D is TRBD1 (6 bases). The CDR3 covers 15 residues. V shed 7 bases and J shed 0 bases, with 15 bases lying between them. From germline, CDR1 is LNHNV and CDR2 YYDKDF (reference sequence). The CDR3, as DNA: TGTGCCACCAACGTTGCAGGGGCCTTGAACACTGAAGCTTTCTTT. Residues: CATNVAGALNTEAFF.

The chain combines TRBV9 with TRBJ2-7; 7 bases agree with TRBD1. CDR3 length: 15 residues. Trimming cost V 0 bases and J 2 bases; bases outside gene matches: 5. Germline V gives CDR1 SGDLS, CDR2 YYNGEE. CDR3 DNA sequence: TGTGCCAGCAGCGTAGCCTCCGGGACAGCCTACGAGCAGTACTTC. Amino acids: CASSVASGTAYEQYF.

This clone appeared once. The chain uses TRBV5-1 and TRBJ1-2; D perhaps matches TRBD1 (5 bases). Looked up from germline, CDR1 is SGHRS and CDR2 is YFSETQ. The CDR3 spans 13 residues. V was clipped by 4 bases and J by 5 bases, with 12 bases between them. The CDR3 coding sequence is TGCGCCAGCAGCCAACAGGAAACGTATGGCTACACCTTC. Its translation: CASSQQETYGYTF.

V gene TRBV19 combines with J gene TRBJ2-7, with TRBD2 identical over 10 bases. Germline V lookup: CDR1 LNHDA, CDR2 SQIVND (reference sequence). The CDR3 sequence is 16 residues long. The junction had 8 bases not matched to a gene; V was cut back by 5 bases and J by 1 base. The CDR3 spells CASSPPGLASSYEQYF. As DNA, the CDR3 is TGTGCCAGTAGTCCCCCGGGACTAGCGTCGTCCTACGAGCAGTACTTC.

The rearrangement joins TRBV10-2 to TRBJ1-5, with D uncertain. The length of the CDR3 is 12 residues. Germline V CDR1 and CDR2: WSHSY, SAAADI. The V end was cut by 4 bases, the J end by 2 bases, with 3 bases between. The CDR3 here is CASSGGNQPQHF. CDR3 sequence (DNA): TGCGCCAGCAGTGGGGGCAATCAGCCCCAGCATTTT.

V gene TRBV2 combines with J gene TRBJ2-3; 10 positions agree with TRBD1. Germline CDR1 reads SNHLY; CDR2 reads FYNNEI. V shed 4 bases, J shed 1 base, and the junction held 2 bases outside the gene matches. This CDR3 spans 15 amino acids. The CDR3 here is CASSVGTGGTDTQYF. Written as DNA, the CDR3 is TGTGCCAGCAGTGTCGGGACAGGGGGCACAGATACGCAGTATTTT.

A few counts support this clone. This chain links TRBV3-1 (or the pseudogene TRBV3-2) with TRBJ1-1; unclear D gene. The ends were cut back, 1 base at V and 1 base at J, with 4 bases in the middle. This CDR3 contains 13 residues. Germline V lookup: CDR1 LGHDT, CDR2 YNNKEL (reference sequence). The CDR3: CASSQVGNTEAFF. The CDR3 DNA follows: TGTGCCAGCAGCCAAGTGGGGAACACTGAAGCTTTCTTT.